This note documents a single T cell receptor beta chain sequence. With 6 bases removed from V and 5 bases from J, the gap between germline ends came to 22 bases. This CDR3 is 16 amino acids long. CDR1 and CDR2 from the germline V gene are MDHEN and SYDVKM. This sample was taken from a study of shared clonotypes between healthy human individuals. Sequencing used immunoSEQ multiplex PCR; TCRdb keeps in-frame clones, though not all of them. The sample lists about 2.3 million clones, around 92% occurring once. Specimen: naive CD4+ T cells from PBMCs. This sample's subset: CD45RA+ positively selected. This rearrangement joins TRBV28 to TRBJ1-2, with D unresolved. The clonotype originates from a man between 18 and 29 years old in good health. Some clones in this sample may be carry-over from other donors' samples. CDR3 protein: CASSPLLGVMGYGYTF. In nucleotides, the CDR3 is TGTGCCAGCAGCCCTTTGCTTGGGGTTATGGGGTATGGCTACACCTTC.